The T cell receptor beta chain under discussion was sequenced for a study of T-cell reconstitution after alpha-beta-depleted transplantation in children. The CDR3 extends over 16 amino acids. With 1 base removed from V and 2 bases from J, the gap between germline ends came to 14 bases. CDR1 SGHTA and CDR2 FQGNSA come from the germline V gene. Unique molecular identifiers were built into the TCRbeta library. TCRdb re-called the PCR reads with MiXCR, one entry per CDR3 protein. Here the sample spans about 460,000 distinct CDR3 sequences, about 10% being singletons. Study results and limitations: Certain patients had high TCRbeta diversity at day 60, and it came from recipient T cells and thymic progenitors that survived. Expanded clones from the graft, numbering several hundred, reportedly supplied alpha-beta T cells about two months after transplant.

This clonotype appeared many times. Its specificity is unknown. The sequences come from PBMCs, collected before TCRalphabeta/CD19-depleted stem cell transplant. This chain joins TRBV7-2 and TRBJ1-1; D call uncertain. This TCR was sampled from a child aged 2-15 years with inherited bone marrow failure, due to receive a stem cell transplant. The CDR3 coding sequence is TGTGCCAGCAGCTTAGTCAGGTGGCAAAGTAACACTGAAGCTTTCTTT. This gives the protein CASSLVRWQSNTEAFF. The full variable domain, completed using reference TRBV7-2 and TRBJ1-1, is GAGVSQSPSNKVTEKGKDVELRCDPISGHTALYWYRQSLGQGLEFLIYFQGNSAPDKSGLPSDRFSAERTGGSVSTLTIQRTQQEDSAVYLCASSLVRWQSNTEAFFGQGTRLTVV.